The next 4 T cell receptor beta chains were all read from a single sample in a study of PD-L1 blockade in urothelial cancer. The time point denotes: peripheral blood 6 weeks after treatment start. TCRdb keeps only in-frame clones here, not all; method: immunoSEQ multiplex PCR. Of 75,000 to 95,000 clones in the sample, 85% to 95% were seen once. The sequences come from PBMCs, collected around atezolizumab (anti-PD-L1) treatment. The source is a woman of 80 years or more with urothelial cancer.

This clone appeared once. V is TRBV10-3 and J is TRBJ1-4; D call uncertain. The CDR3 consists of 16 residues. Trimming removed 3 bases from V and 0 bases from J, with 11 bases in between. The germline V gene encodes CDR1 ENHRY and CDR2 SYGVKD. The DNA of the CDR3 is TGTGCCATCAGTGAAGACAACAGACCAACTAATGAAAAACTGTTTTTT. It is translated as CAISEDNRPTNEKLFF.

This clone is a singleton in its sample. The chain is built from TRBV19 and TRBJ1-3; perhaps TRBD1 as D (5 bases). V was cut by 4 bases and J by 0 bases, with 10 bases left in between. Germline values: CDR1 LNHDA, CDR2 SQIVND (reference sequence). This CDR3 is built from 15 residues. The DNA for the CDR3 is TGTGCCAGTAGTACCGGGGGGAGCTCTGGAAACACCATATATTTT. This sequence encodes CASSTGGSSGNTIYF.

A few counts support this clone. The chain employs TRBV5-4 and TRBJ2-1, with 8 bases matching TRBD2. Trimming cost V 4 bases and J 10 bases; bases outside gene matches: 10. Germline loops: CDR1 SGHNT, CDR2 YYREEE (reference sequence). There are 14 residues in the CDR3. The CDR3, as DNA: TGTGCCAGCAGCAATCTCGGGAGGGCCGGGGAGCAGTTCTTC. Its protein product is CASSNLGRAGEQFF.

V is TRBV30 and J is TRBJ2-3; 7 bases match TRBD2. This CDR3 has 17 residues. CDR1 and CDR2 from the germline V gene are GTSNPN and SVGIG (reference sequence). V shed 0 bases and J 6 bases; nucleotides not matched to a gene: 15. In nucleotides, the CDR3 is TGTGCCTGGAGTGTACAAGGACTAGAACAGCTCCCGGATACGCAGTATTTT. Translated, it gives CAWSVQGLEQLPDTQYF.